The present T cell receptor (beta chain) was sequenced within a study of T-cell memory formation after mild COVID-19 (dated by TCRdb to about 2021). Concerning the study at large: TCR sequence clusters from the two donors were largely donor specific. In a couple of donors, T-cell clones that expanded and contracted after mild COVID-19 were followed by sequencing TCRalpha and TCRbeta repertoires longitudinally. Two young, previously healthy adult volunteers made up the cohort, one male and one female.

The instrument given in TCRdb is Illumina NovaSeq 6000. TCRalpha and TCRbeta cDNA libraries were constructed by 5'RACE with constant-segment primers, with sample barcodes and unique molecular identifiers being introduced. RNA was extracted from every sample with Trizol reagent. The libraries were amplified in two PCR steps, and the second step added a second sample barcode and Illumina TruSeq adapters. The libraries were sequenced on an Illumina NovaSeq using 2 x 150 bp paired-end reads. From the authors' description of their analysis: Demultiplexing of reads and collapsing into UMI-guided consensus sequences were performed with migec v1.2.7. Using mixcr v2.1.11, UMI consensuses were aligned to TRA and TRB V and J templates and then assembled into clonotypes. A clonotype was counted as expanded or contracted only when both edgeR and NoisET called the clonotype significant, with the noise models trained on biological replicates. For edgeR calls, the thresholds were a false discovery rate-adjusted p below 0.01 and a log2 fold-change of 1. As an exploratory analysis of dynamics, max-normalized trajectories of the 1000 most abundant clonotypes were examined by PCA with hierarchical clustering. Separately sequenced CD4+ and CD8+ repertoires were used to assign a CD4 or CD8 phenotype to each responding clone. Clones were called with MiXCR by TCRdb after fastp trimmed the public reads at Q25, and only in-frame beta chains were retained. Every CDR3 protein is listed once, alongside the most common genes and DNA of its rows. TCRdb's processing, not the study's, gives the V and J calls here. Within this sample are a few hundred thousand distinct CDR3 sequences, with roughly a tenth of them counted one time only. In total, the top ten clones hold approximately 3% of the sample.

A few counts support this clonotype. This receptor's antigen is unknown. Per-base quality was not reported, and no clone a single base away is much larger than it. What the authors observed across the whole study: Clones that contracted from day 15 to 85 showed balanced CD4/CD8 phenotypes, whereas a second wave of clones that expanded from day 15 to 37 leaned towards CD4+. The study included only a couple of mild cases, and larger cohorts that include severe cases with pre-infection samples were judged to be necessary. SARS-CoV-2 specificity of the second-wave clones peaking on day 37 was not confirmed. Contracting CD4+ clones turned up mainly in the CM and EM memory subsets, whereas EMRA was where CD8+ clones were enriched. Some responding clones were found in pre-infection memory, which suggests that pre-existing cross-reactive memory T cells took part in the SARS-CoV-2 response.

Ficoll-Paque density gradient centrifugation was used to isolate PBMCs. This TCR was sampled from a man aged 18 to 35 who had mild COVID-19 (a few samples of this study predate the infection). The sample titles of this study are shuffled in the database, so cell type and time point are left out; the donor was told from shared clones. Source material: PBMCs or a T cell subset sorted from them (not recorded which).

The encoded CDR3 is CASSDTPAGAKNIQYF. DNA sequence: TGTGCCAGCAGTGATACTCCTGCTGGAGCCAAAAACATTCAGTACTTC. The chain uses TRBV12-3 or TRBV12-4 and TRBJ2-4, with the D gene too uncertain to name. Relative to germline, V is 5 bases shorter and J is 0 bases shorter, with 14 bases between their ends. From cysteine to phenylalanine, the CDR3 is 16 amino acids long. Only the CDR3 DNA stays, 48 bases, in frame from base 1.